The subject of this entry is one TCR beta chain. This sample was included in a study of blood T cell repertoires in COVID-19. Study summary: Researchers got acute and convalescent COVID-19 samples from the United States, Italy and Spain. PBMCs, B-cell-depleted T cells, or T cells were the source of the cDNA or gDNA that made up the material.

V lost 5 bases and J lost 2; bases outside the gene matches: 6. The CDR3 consists of 14 residues. Germline V gene lookup returns CDR1 LNHDA and CDR2 SQIVND (reference sequence). Under the authors' procedure: Scientists estimated how many nucleated cells there were by amplifying reference gene primers. Method: immunoSEQ multiplex PCR; TCRdb's copy keeps in-frame clones and lacks some. V, J and clone size are those of that table, while D and trimming were read from the DNA. The sample has 250,000 to 350,000 clones, about 86% seen once. V usage is TRBV19 and J usage is TRBJ2-7, with 7 bases fitting TRBD2. The material sequenced was peripheral blood. The clonotype comes from a woman aged 50 to 65 with acute or convalescent COVID-19. The CDR3, as DNA: TGTGCCAGTAGTGCCCGGGACTATACCTACGAGCAGTACTTC. As protein: CASSARDYTYEQYF.